This TCR beta chain came from a study of T cell responses to AZD1222 COVID-19 vaccine. Germline values: CDR1 LNHNV, CDR2 YYDKDF (reference sequence). The CDR3 is made up of 13 amino acids. The ends were cut back, 5 bases at V and 5 bases at J, with 10 bases in the middle. This clone was recorded once. Antigen specificity is unknown. General study points: Rises in breadth and depth of Spike-specific TCRs came after two AZD1222 doses. The sample set comprised mostly white British donors with more females, and clonal diversity was possibly underestimated. Repertoires were sampled only after the peak T cell response.

Produced via immunoSEQ multiplex PCR; TCRdb's table is partial and in-frame only. The sample gives around 190,000 clones, about 86% of which show up once; 9.5% to 13% is in the top ten. The starting material was peripheral blood, obtained 28 days after the second AZD1222 dose. The sequence was collected from an adult who received the AZD1222 COVID-19 vaccine. The chain is built from TRBV15 and TRBJ2-1; D might be TRBD1 (6 bases). The chain's CDR3 is CATSLDSNNEQFF. In DNA, the CDR3 is TGTGCCACCAGCCTGGACAGTAACAATGAGCAGTTCTTC.